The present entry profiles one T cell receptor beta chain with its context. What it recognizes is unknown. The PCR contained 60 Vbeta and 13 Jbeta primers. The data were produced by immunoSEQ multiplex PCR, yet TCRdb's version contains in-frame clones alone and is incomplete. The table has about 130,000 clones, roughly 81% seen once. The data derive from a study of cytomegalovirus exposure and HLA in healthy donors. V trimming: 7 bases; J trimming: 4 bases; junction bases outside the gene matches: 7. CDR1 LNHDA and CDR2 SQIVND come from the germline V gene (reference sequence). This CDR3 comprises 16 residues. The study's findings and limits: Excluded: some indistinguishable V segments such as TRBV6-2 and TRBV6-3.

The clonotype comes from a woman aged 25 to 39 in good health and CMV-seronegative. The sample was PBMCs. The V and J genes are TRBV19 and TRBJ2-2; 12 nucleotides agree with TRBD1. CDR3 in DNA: TGTGCCAGTAACCCCCGGGACAGGGGGCGCACCGGGGAGCTGTTTTTT. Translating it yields CASNPRDRGRTGELFF.